The clone carrying this TCR beta chain appeared a single time. The antigen remains unidentified. V shed 6 bases and J shed 9 bases, with 11 bases lying between them. Per the germline V gene, CDR1 is MNHEY and CDR2 is SVGAGI. There are 11 residues in the CDR3. Assay used: immunoSEQ multiplex PCR; TCRdb lists only in-frame clones, some missing. The data show about 15,000 clones, with about four fifths seen just once and 0.25% to 0.35% held by the top ten. This record belongs to a study of follicular helper T cells after annual influenza vaccination. Study-wide results and limits: Plasmablast frequency change correlated with clonality change in ICOS+CD38+ cTfh. For non-cTfh compartments, undersampling could not be ruled out. ICOS-CD38- cTfh most often held earlier Day 7 ICOS+CD38+ clones.

As for time point: 2014-2015 season, pre-vaccination. Sorted blood CD4 subsets were sequenced before and after adults received seasonal inactivated influenza vaccine. The sequence was obtained from an adult who received the influenza vaccine. The source material was CXCR5- memory CD4+ T cells sorted from blood, sampled on the day of influenza vaccination. The chain joins TRBV6-5 to TRBJ1-1; a possible D gene is TRBD1 (6 bases). CDR3 residues: CASRGRDKAFF. CDR3 DNA: TGTGCCAGCAGGGGCCGGGACAAAGCTTTCTTT.